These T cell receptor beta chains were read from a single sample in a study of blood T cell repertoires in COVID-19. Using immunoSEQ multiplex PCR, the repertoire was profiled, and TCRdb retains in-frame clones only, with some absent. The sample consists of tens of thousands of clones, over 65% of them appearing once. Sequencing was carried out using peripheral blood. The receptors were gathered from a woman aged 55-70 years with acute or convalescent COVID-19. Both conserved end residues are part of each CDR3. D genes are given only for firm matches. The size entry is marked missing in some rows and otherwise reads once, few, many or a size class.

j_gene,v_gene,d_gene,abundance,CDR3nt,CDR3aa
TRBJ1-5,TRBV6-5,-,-,TGTGCCAGCAGCTATATGACTTTCAATCAGCCCCAGCATTTT,CASSYMTFNQPQHF
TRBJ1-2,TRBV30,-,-,TGTGCCTGGAACAGCGGCGTTGGCTATGGCTACACCTTC,CAWNSGVGYGYTF
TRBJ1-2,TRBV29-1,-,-,TGCAGCGTGTTTCAGGGTACCCGCGCAGAGGGCTACACCTTC,CSVFQGTRAEGYTF
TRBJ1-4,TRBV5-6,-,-,TGTGCCAGCAGCTTTGGCGAGGTTACATGGGAAAAACTGTTTTTT,CASSFGEVTWEKLFF
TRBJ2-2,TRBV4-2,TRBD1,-,TGTGCCAGCAGCCAATATGGGGACAGGGGGCCGGCGGTCGGGGAGCTGTTTTTT,CASSQYGDRGPAVGELFF
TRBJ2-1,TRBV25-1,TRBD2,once,TGTGCCAGCATACCAGCGGGAGTGGGGTACAATGAGCAGTTCTTC,CASIPAGVGYNEQFF
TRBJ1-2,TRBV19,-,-,TGTGCCAGCCACAAGGAGCCCTATGGCTACACCTTC,CASHKEPYGYTF
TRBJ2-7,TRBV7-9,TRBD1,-,TGTGCCAGCAGCGACAAAAAGGGGCTGGACAGGGGCGAGCAGTACTTC,CASSDKKGLDRGEQYF
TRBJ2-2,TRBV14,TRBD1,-,TGTGCCAGCAGAAGGACAGGGCTGACCGGGGAGCTGTTTTTT,CASRRTGLTGELFF
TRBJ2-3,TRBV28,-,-,TGTGCCAGCAGTTCAAACCCCCCGACAGTTCTCCCAGATACGCAGTATTTT,CASSSNPPTVLPDTQYF
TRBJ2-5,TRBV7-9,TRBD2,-,TGTGCCAGCAGCTCTATCTCGACTAGCGGAGAGTACTTC,CASSSISTSGEYF
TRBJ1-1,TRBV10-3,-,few,TGTGCCATCAGTGAGTCGGGGAGAAGAAAGAACACTGAAGCTTTCTTT,CAISESGRRKNTEAFF
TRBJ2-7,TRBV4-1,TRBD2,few,TGCGCCAGCAGCCAAGGTAACCCAACGGGGGGGACCTACGAGCAGTACTTC,CASSQGNPTGGTYEQYF
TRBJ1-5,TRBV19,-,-,TGTGCCAGTAGTATACTTGAACGGACATTCCCCCAGCATTTT,CASSILERTFPQHF
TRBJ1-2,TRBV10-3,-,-,TGTGCCATCAGTGATCTGACAACTAACTATGGCTACACCTTC,CAISDLTTNYGYTF
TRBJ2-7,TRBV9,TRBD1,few,TGTGCCAGCAGCGTAGCTCAGGGGGCCTACGAGCAGTACTTC,CASSVAQGAYEQYF
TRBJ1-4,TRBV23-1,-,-,TGCGCCAGCAGTCACCCGGGACAACGAGTTTCGGGTGAAAAACTGTTTTTT,CASSHPGQRVSGEKLFF
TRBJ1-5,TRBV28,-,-,TGTGCCAGCAGCCCCGGGGGGCTATTGCAGCCCCAGCATTTT,CASSPGGLLQPQHF
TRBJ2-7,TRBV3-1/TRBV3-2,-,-,TGTGCCAGCAGCCAAGAGTCGCGTTACCCTCCCTCCTACGAGCAGTACTTC,CASSQESRYPPSYEQYF
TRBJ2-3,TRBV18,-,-,TGTGCCAGCTCACCCCAAGTAGCAGTTAGCACAGATACGCAGTATTTT,CASSPQVAVSTDTQYF
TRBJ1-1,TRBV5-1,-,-,TGCGCCAGCAGCTTGCAAGGCCCGGGGAACACTGAAGCTTTCTTT,CASSLQGPGNTEAFF
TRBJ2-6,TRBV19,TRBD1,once,TGTGCCAGCACCTACGGTAGGGGGCGGTCTAGCTCTGGGGCCAACGTCCTGACTTTC,CASTYGRGRSSSGANVLTF
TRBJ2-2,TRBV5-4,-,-,TGTGCCAGCAGAACGACAGGCACCGGGGAGCTGTTTTTT,CASRTTGTGELFF